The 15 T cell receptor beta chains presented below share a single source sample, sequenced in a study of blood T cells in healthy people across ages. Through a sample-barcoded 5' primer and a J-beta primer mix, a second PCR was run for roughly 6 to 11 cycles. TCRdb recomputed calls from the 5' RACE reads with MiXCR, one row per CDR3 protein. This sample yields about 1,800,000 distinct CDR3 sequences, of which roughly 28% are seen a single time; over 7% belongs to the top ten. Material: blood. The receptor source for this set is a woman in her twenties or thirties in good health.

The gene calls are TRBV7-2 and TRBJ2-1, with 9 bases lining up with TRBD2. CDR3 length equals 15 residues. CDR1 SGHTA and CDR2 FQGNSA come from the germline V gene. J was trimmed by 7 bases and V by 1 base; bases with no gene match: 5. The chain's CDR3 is CASSLESSGNNEQFF. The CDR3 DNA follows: TGTGCCAGCAGCTTAGAGTCTAGCGGGAATAATGAGCAGTTCTTC. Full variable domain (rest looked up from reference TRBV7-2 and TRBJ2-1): GAGVSQSPSNKVTEKGKDVELRCDPISGHTALYWYRQSLGQGLEFLIYFQGNSAPDKSGLPSDRFSAERTGGSVSTLTIQRTQQEDSAVYLCASSLESSGNNEQFFGPGTRLTVL.

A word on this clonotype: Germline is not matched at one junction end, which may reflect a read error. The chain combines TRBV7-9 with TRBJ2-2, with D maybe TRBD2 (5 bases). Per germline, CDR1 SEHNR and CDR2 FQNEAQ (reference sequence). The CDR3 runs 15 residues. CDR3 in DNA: TGTGCCAGCAGCCTAGCCTGGCTGAACACCGGGGAGCTGTTTTTT. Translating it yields CASSLAWLNTGELFF.

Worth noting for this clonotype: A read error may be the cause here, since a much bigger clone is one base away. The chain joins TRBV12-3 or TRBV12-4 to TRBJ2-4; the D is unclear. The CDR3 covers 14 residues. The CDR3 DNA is TGTGTCAGCAGTTATCCGGGTTACAAAAACATTCAGTACTTC. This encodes CVSSYPGYKNIQYF.

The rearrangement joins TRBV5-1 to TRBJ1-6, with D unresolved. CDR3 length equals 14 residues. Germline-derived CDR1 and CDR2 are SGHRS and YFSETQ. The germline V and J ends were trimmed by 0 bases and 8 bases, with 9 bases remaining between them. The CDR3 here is CASSLAGLDSPLHF. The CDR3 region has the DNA TGCGCCAGCAGCTTGGCCGGGCTTGATTCACCCCTCCACTTT.

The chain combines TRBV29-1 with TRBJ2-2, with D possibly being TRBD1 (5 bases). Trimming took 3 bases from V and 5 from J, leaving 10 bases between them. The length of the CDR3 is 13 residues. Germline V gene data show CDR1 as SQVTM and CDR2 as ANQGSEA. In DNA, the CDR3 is TGCAGCGTTGACTTCTCAGGGACCGGGGAGCTGTTTTTT. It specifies CSVDFSGTGELFF.

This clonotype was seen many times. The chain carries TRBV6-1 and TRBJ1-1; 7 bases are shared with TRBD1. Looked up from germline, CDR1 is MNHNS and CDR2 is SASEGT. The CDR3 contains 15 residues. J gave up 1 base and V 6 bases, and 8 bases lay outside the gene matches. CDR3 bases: TGTGCCAGCAGGCCCGGGACAGCGGGGAACACTGAAGCTTTCTTT. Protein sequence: CASRPGTAGNTEAFF.

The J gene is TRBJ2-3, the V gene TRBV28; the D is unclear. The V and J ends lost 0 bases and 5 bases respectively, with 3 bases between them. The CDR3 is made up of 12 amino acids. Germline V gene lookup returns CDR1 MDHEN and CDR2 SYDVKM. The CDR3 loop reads CASSLWQDTQYF. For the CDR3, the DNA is TGTGCCAGCAGTTTATGGCAAGATACGCAGTATTTT.

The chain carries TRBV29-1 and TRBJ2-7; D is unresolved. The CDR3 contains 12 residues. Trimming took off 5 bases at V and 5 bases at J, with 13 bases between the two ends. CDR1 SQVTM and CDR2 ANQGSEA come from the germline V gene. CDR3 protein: CSVYRAGHEQYF. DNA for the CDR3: TGCAGCGTTTACCGGGCCGGGCACGAGCAGTACTTC.

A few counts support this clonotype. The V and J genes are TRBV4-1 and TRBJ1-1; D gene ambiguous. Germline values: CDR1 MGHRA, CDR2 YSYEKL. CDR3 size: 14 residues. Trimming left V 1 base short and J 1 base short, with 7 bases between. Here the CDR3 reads CASSQVNRNTEAFF. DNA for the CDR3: TGCGCCAGCAGCCAAGTAAACAGGAACACTGAAGCTTTCTTT.

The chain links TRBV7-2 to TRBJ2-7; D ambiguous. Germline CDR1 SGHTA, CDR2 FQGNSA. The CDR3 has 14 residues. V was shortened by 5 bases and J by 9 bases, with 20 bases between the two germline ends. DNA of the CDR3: TGTGCCAGCAGCCGTCAGAGGATTCGCCCTCCGCAGTACTTC. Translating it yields CASSRQRIRPPQYF.

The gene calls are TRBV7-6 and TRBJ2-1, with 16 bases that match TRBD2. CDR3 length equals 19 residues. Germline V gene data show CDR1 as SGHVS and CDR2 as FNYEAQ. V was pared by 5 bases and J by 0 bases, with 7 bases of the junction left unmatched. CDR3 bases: TGTGCCAGCAGCCGAGGGACTAGCGGGAGGGCCTCCTCCTACAATGAGCAGTTCTTC. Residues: CASSRGTSGRASSYNEQFF.

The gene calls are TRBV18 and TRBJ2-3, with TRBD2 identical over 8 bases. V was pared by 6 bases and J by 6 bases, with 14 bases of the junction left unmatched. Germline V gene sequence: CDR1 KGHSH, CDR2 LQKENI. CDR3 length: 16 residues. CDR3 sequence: CASSRTRSGGGDTQYF. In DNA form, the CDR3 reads TGTGCCAGCTCGCGGACTCGGAGCGGGGGCGGGGATACGCAGTATTTT. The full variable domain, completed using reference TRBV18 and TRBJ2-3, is NAGVMQNPRHLVRRRGQEARLRCSPMKGHSHVYWYRQLPEEGLKFMVYLQKENIIDESGMPKERFSAEFPKEGPSILRIQQVVRGDSAAYFCASSRTRSGGGDTQYFGPGTRLTVL.

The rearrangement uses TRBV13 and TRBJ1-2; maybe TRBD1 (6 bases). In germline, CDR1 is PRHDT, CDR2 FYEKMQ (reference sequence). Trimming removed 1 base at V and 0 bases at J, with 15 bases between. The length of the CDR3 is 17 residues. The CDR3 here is CASSLDRDVGSNYGYTF. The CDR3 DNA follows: TGTGCCAGCAGCTTAGACAGGGATGTGGGGTCTAACTATGGCTACACCTTC.

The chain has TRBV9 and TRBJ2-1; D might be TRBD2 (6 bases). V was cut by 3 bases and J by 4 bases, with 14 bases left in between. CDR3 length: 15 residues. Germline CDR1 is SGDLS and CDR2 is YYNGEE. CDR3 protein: CASSEGGTSYNEQFF. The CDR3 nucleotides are TGTGCCAGCAGCGAGGGAGGTACATCGTACAATGAGCAGTTCTTC.

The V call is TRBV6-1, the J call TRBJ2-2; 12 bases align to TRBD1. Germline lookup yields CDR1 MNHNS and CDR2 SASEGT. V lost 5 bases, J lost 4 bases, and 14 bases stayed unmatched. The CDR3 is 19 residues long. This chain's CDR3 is CASSKVSGTGGIGTGELFF. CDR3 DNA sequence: TGTGCCAGCAGTAAAGTGTCCGGGACAGGGGGCATAGGCACCGGGGAGCTGTTTTTT.